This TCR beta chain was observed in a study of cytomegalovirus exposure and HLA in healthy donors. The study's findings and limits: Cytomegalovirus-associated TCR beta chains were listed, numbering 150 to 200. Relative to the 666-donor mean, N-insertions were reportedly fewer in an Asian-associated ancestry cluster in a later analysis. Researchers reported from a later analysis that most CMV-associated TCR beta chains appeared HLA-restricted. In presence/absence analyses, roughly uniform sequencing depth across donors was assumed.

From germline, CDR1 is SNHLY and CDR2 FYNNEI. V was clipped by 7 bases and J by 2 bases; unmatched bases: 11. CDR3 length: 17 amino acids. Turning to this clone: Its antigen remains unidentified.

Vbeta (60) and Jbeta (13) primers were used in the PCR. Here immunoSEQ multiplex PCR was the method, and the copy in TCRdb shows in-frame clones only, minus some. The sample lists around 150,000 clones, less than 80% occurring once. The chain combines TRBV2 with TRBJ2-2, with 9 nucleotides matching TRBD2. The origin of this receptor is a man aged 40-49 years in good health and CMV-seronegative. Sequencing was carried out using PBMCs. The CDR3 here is CASKEGSGSPNTGELFF. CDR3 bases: TGTGCCAGCAAGGAAGGTAGCGGGAGCCCCAACACCGGGGAGCTGTTTTTT. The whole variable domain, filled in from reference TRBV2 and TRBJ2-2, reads EPEVTQTPSHQVTQMGQEVILRCVPISNHLYFYWYRQILGQKVEFLVSFYNNEISEKSEIFDDQFSVERPDGSNFTLKIRSTKLEDSAMYFCASKEGSGSPNTGELFFGEGSRLTVL.